This T cell receptor beta chain was captured in a study of blood T cell repertoires in COVID-19. The table came from immunoSEQ multiplex PCR; TCRdb's copy has only in-frame clones and leaves some out. The top ten clones hold about 12% of a sample with about 180,000 clones, approximately 90% of them seen once. The CDR3 spans 14 residues. Trimming took 5 bases from V and 5 from J; bases not matched to a gene: 6. Germline-derived CDR1 and CDR2 are MNHEY and SVGEGT. The TCR comes from a woman between 65 and 79 years old with COVID-19, enrolled during active disease. The sequenced sample was peripheral blood. This chain connects TRBV6-2 or TRBV6-3 to TRBJ2-5, with 9 nucleotides matching TRBD2. Here the CDR3 DNA reads TGTGCCAGCAGTCTTAGCGGGAGTAGGGAGACCCAGTACTTC. As protein: CASSLSGSRETQYF.